The clone carrying this T cell receptor beta chain was seen at least ten times. This sample is drawn from a study of T-cell memory formation after mild COVID-19. V shed 4 bases, J shed 0 bases, and the junction held 8 bases outside the gene matches. This CDR3 contains 16 residues. The germline V gene has CDR1 LGHNA and CDR2 YNFKEQ. TCRdb re-called the 5' RACE reads with MiXCR, one entry per CDR3 protein. The table lists about 260,000 distinct CDR3 sequences, approximately 15% of them singletons. The TCR originated in a man aged 18-30 years who had mild COVID-19 (a few samples of this study predate the infection). Cell type and time point are not known. The J gene is TRBJ2-5, the V gene TRBV4-2; TRBD1 aligns across 7 bases. The sequenced sample was PBMCs or a T cell subset sorted from them (not recorded which). The CDR3 DNA reads as TGTGCCAGCAGCCCCACGCCCGGGACAGACCAAGAGACCCAGTACTTC. It codes for CASSPTPGTDQETQYF.